This T cell receptor beta chain was sequenced for a study of T cells in localized non-small cell lung cancer. Overall study findings and caveats: Adjacent lung tissue had a median roughly 52 of the top 100 clones found in the tumor.

Germline V gene data show CDR1 as MDHEN and CDR2 as SYDVKM. V shed 6 bases and J shed 1 base, with 18 bases lying between them. The CDR3 consists of 16 residues. The data were produced by immunoSEQ multiplex PCR, yet TCRdb's version contains in-frame clones alone and is incomplete. Counted here are around 100,000 clones, 87% occurring once; the ten biggest clones make up 15%. About this clone itself: Antigen: not known.

This specimen consisted of peripheral blood, obtained before any cancer treatment. This sequence was found in a man between 40 and 70 years old with stage I squamous cell lung carcinoma. The chain uses TRBV28 and TRBJ1-1; D uncertain. CDR3 sequence (DNA): TGTGCCAGCAGCCCGGATCTCGGACGACCGAACACTGAAGCTTTCTTT. Translating it yields CASSPDLGRPNTEAFF. Full variable domain (rest looked up from reference TRBV28 and TRBJ1-1): DVKVTQSSRYLVKRTGEKVFLECVQDMDHENMFWYRQDPGLGLRLIYFSYDVKMKEKGDIPEGYSVSREKKERFSLILESASTNQTSMYLCASSPDLGRPNTEAFFGQGTRLTVV.